A selection of T cell receptor beta chains follows, all from one sample in a study of PD-1 blockade in mismatch repair-deficient tumors. Repertoires were generated with immunoSEQ multiplex PCR, while TCRdb's copy carries only in-frame clones and drops some. Among about 68,000 clones listed, almost 80% were seen once. Sequencing was performed on peripheral blood, taken 2 weeks after starting pembrolizumab. The receptors stem from an adult with mismatch repair-deficient cancer. The CDR3 runs from the conserved cysteine through the conserved F or W. A D gene is named only where the DNA matches it firmly. Not every row has a clone size; where given, it reads once, few, many or a size class.

d_gene,len,j_gene,v_gene,abundance,CDR3nt,CDR3aa
NA,16,TRBJ1-1,TRBV5-5,NA,TGTGCCAGCAGCAAACCTATAGGGAAGCAGGACACTGAAGCTTTCTTT,CASSKPIGKQDTEAFF
NA,13,TRBJ1-2,TRBV9,few,TGTGCCAGCAGCTCCTTGGGGGGCTATGGCTACACCTTC,CASSSLGGYGYTF
TRBD1,13,TRBJ1-5,TRBV29-1,NA,TGCAGCGTTGGACAGGGGACCGATCAGCCCCAGCATTTT,CSVGQGTDQPQHF
NA,14,TRBJ1-3,TRBV21-1,NA,TGTGCCAGCAGCGATCGACAGGGGCTGGACACCATATATTTT,CASSDRQGLDTIYF
TRBD2,16,TRBJ2-3,TRBV4-1,few,TGCGCCAGCAGCCAAGGGGCGGGAGGAGGCACAGATACGCAGTATTTT,CASSQGAGGGTDTQYF
NA,15,TRBJ1-5,TRBV19,NA,TGTGCCAGTAGTCCCCGGAGTGATAGCAATCAGCCCCAGCATTTT,CASSPRSDSNQPQHF
NA,11,TRBJ1-2,TRBV20-1,NA,TGCAGTGCCCCGAAGTCCGGGGGCTACACCTTC,CSAPKSGGYTF
NA,14,TRBJ1-1,TRBV25-1,few,TGTGCCAGCAGTGAAACTTTTAGCGGCACTGAAGCTTTCTTT,CASSETFSGTEAFF
NA,13,TRBJ2-1,TRBV13,NA,TGTGCCAGCAGCCCAGAGGGTCCCCAGGGGCAGTTCTTC,CASSPEGPQGQFF
TRBD2,14,TRBJ2-1,TRBV5-1,NA,TGCGCCAGCAGCTTGACTAGCGGGAGCCATGAGCAGTTCTTC,CASSLTSGSHEQFF
TRBD1,15,TRBJ2-7,TRBV15,NA,TGTGCCACCAGCGGGGGGACAGGGAATTTTGGCGAGCAGTACTTC,CATSGGTGNFGEQYF
TRBD2,15,TRBJ2-1,TRBV7-3,NA,TGTGCCAGCAGCTTTGGACTAGCGGGAGTCAATGAGCAGTTCTTC,CASSFGLAGVNEQFF
NA,15,TRBJ1-1,TRBV6-1,few,TGTGCCAGCAGTGAAGATTGGGGGATGAACACTGAAGCTTTCTTT,CASSEDWGMNTEAFF
NA,13,TRBJ1-2,TRBV19,once,TGTGCCAGTAGTATCGGCTCGGGGGATGGCTACACCTTC,CASSIGSGDGYTF
TRBD1,13,TRBJ2-7,TRBV5-5,NA,TGTGCCAGCAGCCCGGGACAGACCTACGAGCAGTACTTC,CASSPGQTYEQYF
NA,15,TRBJ2-2,TRBV6-1,NA,TGTGCCAGCAGGAGGATAGGGACCAACTTCGGGGAGCTGTTTTTT,CASRRIGTNFGELFF
NA,16,TRBJ1-1,TRBV7-8,NA,TGTGCCAGCAGCTTATTGAATGGGGGCGATTTTACTGAAGCTTTCTTT,CASSLLNGGDFTEAFF
TRBD1,14,TRBJ2-5,TRBV5-4,NA,TGTGCCAGCAGCAGGACAGGGGCTAGGGAGACCCAGTACTTC,CASSRTGARETQYF
NA,16,TRBJ2-7,TRBV6-1,NA,TGTGCCAGCAGTGCCTACGGACAGGGAGGGAACTACGAGCAGTACTTC,CASSAYGQGGNYEQYF
TRBD2,17,TRBJ2-1,TRBV7-2,few,TGTGCCAGCAGCTTAGCCCTCTCCGGGACTATCCACAATGAGCAGTTCTTC,CASSLALSGTIHNEQFF
TRBD2,20,TRBJ2-7,TRBV5-1,NA,TGCGCCAGCAGCCGGGGTTCCCTCGGGACTAGCGGGAGGATTGCTGGGGAGCAGTACTTC,CASSRGSLGTSGRIAGEQYF
TRBD2,15,TRBJ2-1,TRBV30,few,TGTGCCTGGAGTGGATTAGCGGGGACTAGCGATGAGCAGTTCTTC,CAWSGLAGTSDEQFF
NA,15,TRBJ2-5,TRBV30,NA,TGTGCCTGGAGTAGGGCCCCGACAGGGGAGGGTGCCCAGTACTTC,CAWSRAPTGEGAQYF
NA,15,TRBJ2-7,TRBV7-9,NA,TGTGCCAGCAGCTTAAGTATGGGCAGGTCCGGGGAGCAGTACTTC,CASSLSMGRSGEQYF
NA,14,TRBJ1-2,TRBV19,NA,TGTGCCAGTAGTATAGATAGGTCTAACTATGGCTACACCTTC,CASSIDRSNYGYTF
NA,14,TRBJ2-7,TRBV19,NA,TGTGCCAGTAGTTCCCAGACAGGATCCTACGAGCAGTACTTC,CASSSQTGSYEQYF
NA,14,TRBJ2-5,TRBV14,NA,TGTGCCAGCAGCCAGCAGGGGGGAGCGGAGACCCAGTACTTC,CASSQQGGAETQYF
NA,16,TRBJ2-5,TRBV5-6,once,TGTGCCAGCAGCTTGATAGCGACCAGGTTTCAAGAGACCCAGTACTTC,CASSLIATRFQETQYF
NA,14,TRBJ1-2,TRBV30,NA,TGTGCCTGGAGTGTACTAGGGACGGCCTATGGCTACACCTTC,CAWSVLGTAYGYTF
NA,15,TRBJ1-2,TRBV7-9,NA,TGTGCCAGCAGCTTAGAAAGGTGGAATAACTATGGCTACACCTTC,CASSLERWNNYGYTF
TRBD2,19,TRBJ2-1,TRBV7-8,NA,TGTGCCAGCAGCTTAGAGGAAAATCCGGTGCAGCGGGAGGGATATGAGCAGTTCTTC,CASSLEENPVQREGYEQFF
NA,12,TRBJ2-5,TRBV29-1,NA,TGCAGCGCGGAATACAGGGCAGAGACCCAGTACTTC,CSAEYRAETQYF
TRBD1,17,TRBJ2-7,TRBV4-2,NA,TGTGCCAGCAGCCAAGATGGGGGACAGGGCCTCTCCTACGAGCAGTACTTC,CASSQDGGQGLSYEQYF
NA,12,TRBJ1-1,TRBV6-1,NA,TGTGCCAGCAGGACACAGAACACTGAAGCTTTCTTT,CASRTQNTEAFF
TRBD2,14,TRBJ2-2,TRBV7-9,NA,TGTGCCAATAGCGGGCGATCGAACACCGGGGAGCTGTTTTTT,CANSGRSNTGELFF
TRBD2,14,TRBJ2-3,TRBV10-2,NA,TGCGCCAGCAGTCCGACTAGCCGCTTAGATACGCAGTATTTT,CASSPTSRLDTQYF
NA,15,TRBJ2-5,TRBV14,NA,TGTGCCAGCAGCCAAGCTAAAGTCGGAATAGGGACCCAGTACTTC,CASSQAKVGIGTQYF
NA,16,TRBJ2-6,TRBV9,few,TGTGCCAGCAGCGTAGGGAGGAACTCTGGGGCCAACGTCCTGACTTTC,CASSVGRNSGANVLTF
NA,12,TRBJ1-2,TRBV27,NA,TGTGCCAGCAGTTCCGGGAACTATGGCTACACCTTC,CASSSGNYGYTF
NA,12,TRBJ1-1,TRBV7-6,NA,TGTGCCAGCAGCTTAGGGGTGGGAGAAGCTTTCTTT,CASSLGVGEAFF
TRBD2,12,TRBJ2-5,TRBV19,NA,TGTGCCAGTAGCCACGGGGGGGAGACCCAGTACTTC,CASSHGGETQYF
NA,16,TRBJ2-3,TRBV5-1,once,TGCGCCAGCGCATTATGGGGGAGAGGGAACACAGATACGCAGTATTTT,CASALWGRGNTDTQYF
NA,11,TRBJ2-1,TRBV19,NA,TGTGCCACTCAACGCATCAATGAGCAGTTCTTC,CATQRINEQFF
NA,14,TRBJ2-7,TRBV6-1,NA,TGTGCCAGCAGTGGGAGACAGCTGTTATTCGAGCAGTACTTC,CASSGRQLLFEQYF
TRBD2,20,TRBJ2-1,TRBV7-7,once,TGTGCTAGCAGCCCCTCGGCGGGAGGAATATTTTTGGAGTCTGGCAATGAGCAGTTCTTC,CASSPSAGGIFLESGNEQFF
NA,15,TRBJ2-5,TRBV4-3,NA,TGCGCCAGCAGCCAAGATGCGGGGCCTCGGGAGACCCAGTACTTC,CASSQDAGPRETQYF
NA,18,TRBJ1-4,TRBV2,few,TGTGCCAGCAGAAACTATCATCCTAGGACGGCAACTAATGAAAAACTGTTTTTT,CASRNYHPRTATNEKLFF
NA,12,TRBJ1-3,TRBV9,NA,TGTGCCAGCAGCGTAGTGGAGGGCACCATATATTTT,CASSVVEGTIYF
NA,14,TRBJ1-2,TRBV25-1,NA,TGTGCCAGCAGCACTTACCCTATGGGGGATGGCTACACCTTC,CASSTYPMGDGYTF
NA,14,TRBJ2-1,TRBV5-1,NA,TGCGCCAGCAACCCCCAAGGAACCTACAATGAGCAGTTCTTC,CASNPQGTYNEQFF